This record looks at one T cell receptor beta chain sequence and its context. Its target antigen remains unknown. No qualities accompany the bases; no much larger clone lies one base away. The sample is drawn from a study of blood T cell repertoires in COVID-19 (dated by TCRdb to 2018 to 2020). Concerning the study at large: The collaborator samples originated in the United States, Italy and Spain and spanned the acute and convalescent phases of COVID-19. The prospective study material was composed of cDNA or gDNA derived from T cells, B-cell-depleted T cells, or PBMCs. The samples were drawn from two sources: the first 160 participants of the ongoing ImmuneRACE study, and approximately 1,300 subjects contributed by 6 global collaborators. The repertoires were released in a freely available public database meant as a resource for research on the immune response to SARS-CoV-2. HLA class I and class II types, where available, came from metadata supplied by the sample provider rather than from assay-based typing. Subjects who had been exposed to COVID-19, were actively infected with it, or had recovered from it provided the deeply sampled blood TCRbeta repertoires that made up the dataset. Nearly every sample came with metadata listing a de-identified subject ID, COVID-19 status, age in years and sex. Paper-wide results and their limitations: The amount of clinical and demographic metadata varied by source and participant and was provided uncurated.

TCRbeta CDR3 regions were amplified from genomic DNA using the immunoSEQ Assay, a bias-controlled multiplex PCR. The study's processing was this. The number of nucleated cells in each sample was estimated from the amplification of reference gene primers within the assay. Sequence reads were collapsed and filtered to measure the absolute abundance of every unique TCRbeta CDR3 rearrangement. For each sample, productive Simpson clonality was calculated as the square root of Simpson's diversity index over productive rearrangements. What TCRdb holds here is the immuneACCESS table cut down to in-frame rearrangements. Part of the clones is not present; checked against another copy, under half of the missing clones reflect an unresolved V gene, and the others are unexplained. The D gene and trimming were derived from the DNA, and the V and J assignments and clone size from that table. The sample data list tens of thousands of clones, and 83% of these were observed just once. The top ten clones comprise around 5% of the sample.

Each collaborating institution followed its own protocols to collect whole blood in K2EDTA tubes. For TCRbeta analysis, collaborator samples were shipped as frozen whole blood, as isolated PBMCs, or as DNA extracted from either sample type. Based on the germline V gene, the CDR1 and CDR2 sequences are KGHDR and SFDVKD. V is reduced by 4 bases and J by 1 base, leaving a spacing of 11 bases between them. The CDR3 covers 15 residues, taking in both the cysteine and the phenylalanine. Only the CDR3 portion is preserved as DNA: 45 bases, with reading frame beginning at the first base. Recombination linked TRBV24-1 to TRBJ2-3; no D gene can be assigned with confidence. The TCR comes from a man between 50 and 59 years old with active COVID-19. Input material: peripheral blood. The CDR3 is CATSEPGEGTDTQYF. The DNA reads as follows: TGTGCCACCAGTGAGCCCGGAGAGGGCACAGATACGCAGTATTTT.